The clone carrying this TCR beta chain was seen more than once but under ten times. The record originates from a study of regulatory T cells in long-lasting Graves disease. The CDR3 is 15 amino acids. Germline assignment: CDR1 SEHNR and CDR2 FQNEAQ (reference sequence). Trimming took off 1 base at V and 2 bases at J, with 6 bases between the two ends. The TCR beta library used iRepertoire HTBI primers with Arm-PCR amplification of CDR3. TCRdb re-derived calls from the multiplex PCR reads in MiXCR, one entry per CDR3 protein. The sample includes 200,000 to 250,000 distinct CDR3 sequences, around a fifth seen only once; the top ten take 10% to 15%. As to time point: newly diagnosed GD, antithyroid drugs for less than 3 months. The authors made the TCR library using RNA they extracted from PBMCs. These same records also appear under a second study, on T cells in Graves' hyperthyroidism and ophthalmopathy.

The sequencing here drew on peripheral blood mononuclear cells (PBMCs), taken at new diagnosis, from a patient treated with antithyroid drugs. The chain carries TRBV7-9 and TRBJ1-6; D not certain. The sequence came from a woman aged 25 to 39 with Graves disease. CDR3 protein: CASSLDGAYNSPLHF. CDR3 coding DNA: TGTGCCAGCAGCTTAGACGGGGCCTATAATTCACCCCTCCACTTT.